One and the same sample provided the 3 T cell receptor beta chains below, sequenced in a study of cytomegalovirus exposure and HLA in healthy donors. Primers for the PCR totalled 60 Vbeta and 13 Jbeta. Method: immunoSEQ multiplex PCR; TCRdb's copy keeps in-frame clones and lacks some. The table lists approximately 190,000 clones, roughly 73% of them singletons. Material: PBMCs. The receptors were sampled from a woman aged 25 to 39 in good health and CMV-seronegative.

The chain uses TRBV19 and TRBJ1-2, with 9 bases lining up with TRBD1. Trimming took 2 bases from V and 3 from J; bases not matched to a gene: 4. The CDR3 has 15 residues. The germline gives CDR1 LNHDA, CDR2 SQIVND (reference sequence). CDR3 in DNA: TGTGCCAGTAGTATACCTACAGGGGGCGACTATGGCTACACCTTC. Residues: CASSIPTGGDYGYTF.

V gene TRBV30 combines with J gene TRBJ1-1, with 8 bases fitting TRBD1. The CDR3 is 13 residues long. V was clipped by 3 bases and J by 9 bases; unmatched bases: 9. Looked up from germline, CDR1 is GTSNPN and CDR2 is SVGIG (reference sequence). CDR3 nucleotides: TGTGCCTGGAGAAATTGGGACAGGCATCAAGCTTTCTTT. Translated, it gives CAWRNWDRHQAFF.

The V and J genes are TRBV5-4 and TRBJ2-2, with 9 nucleotides matching TRBD1. V dropped 0 bases and J dropped 7; count of bases not matched to a gene: 7. From germline, CDR1 is SGHNT and CDR2 YYREEE (reference sequence). The CDR3 extends over 16 amino acids. The CDR3 DNA reads TGTGCCAGCAGCTTGGCGCATAGGACAGGGGTCGGGGAGCTGTTTTTT. Its protein is CASSLAHRTGVGELFF.